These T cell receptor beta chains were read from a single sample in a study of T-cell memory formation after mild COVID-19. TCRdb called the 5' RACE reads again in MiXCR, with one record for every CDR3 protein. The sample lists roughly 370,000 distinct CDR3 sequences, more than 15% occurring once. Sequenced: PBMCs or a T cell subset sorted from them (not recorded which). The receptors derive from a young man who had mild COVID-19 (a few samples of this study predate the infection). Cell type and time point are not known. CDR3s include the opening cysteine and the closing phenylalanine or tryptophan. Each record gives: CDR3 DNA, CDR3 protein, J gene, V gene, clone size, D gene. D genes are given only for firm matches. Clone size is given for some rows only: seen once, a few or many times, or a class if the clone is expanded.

CDR3 DNA: TGCAGTGCCCCAATAGCGGGGGCCTCCTACGAGCAGTACTTC; CDR3 protein: CSAPIAGASYEQYF; J gene: TRBJ2-7; V gene: TRBV20-1; clone size: -; D gene: TRBD2
CDR3 DNA: TGTGCCAGCTCACCACAGGAACAAGAGACCCAGTACTTC; CDR3 protein: CASSPQEQETQYF; J gene: TRBJ2-5; V gene: TRBV18; clone size: -; D gene: -
CDR3 DNA: TGTGCCAGCAGTTACCCAGGTGGCCAGCCCCAGCATTTT; CDR3 protein: CASSYPGGQPQHF; J gene: TRBJ1-5; V gene: TRBV6-2/TRBV6-3; clone size: few; D gene: -
CDR3 DNA: TGTGCCAGCAGCAAGAGGTTGCGGGGGGGTACCCAAGAGACCCAGTACTTC; CDR3 protein: CASSKRLRGGTQETQYF; J gene: TRBJ2-5; V gene: TRBV21-1; clone size: -; D gene: -
CDR3 DNA: TGTGCCAGCTCACCATGGGCATCGACTAGCGGGGAAATAGGGCCCTCCTACGAGCAGTACTTC; CDR3 protein: CASSPWASTSGEIGPSYEQYF; J gene: TRBJ2-7; V gene: TRBV18; clone size: -; D gene: TRBD2
CDR3 DNA: TGTGCCAGCCGAGCGAGGCCTGGCGAGACCCAGTACTTC; CDR3 protein: CASRARPGETQYF; J gene: TRBJ2-5; V gene: TRBV18; clone size: -; D gene: -
CDR3 DNA: TGTGCCAGCAGCCAAGAGGCGGCTGGGGCCACTGAAGCTTTCTTT; CDR3 protein: CASSQEAAGATEAFF; J gene: TRBJ1-1; V gene: TRBV14; clone size: few; D gene: -
CDR3 DNA: TGCGCCAGCAGCCAAGGGTCTAGCGCGTACAATGAGCAGTTCTTC; CDR3 protein: CASSQGSSAYNEQFF; J gene: TRBJ2-1; V gene: TRBV4-3; clone size: -; D gene: -
CDR3 DNA: TGTGCCACCAGTGAATGGACAGGGCAGGGAGATACGCAGTATTTT; CDR3 protein: CATSEWTGQGDTQYF; J gene: TRBJ2-3; V gene: TRBV24-1; clone size: -; D gene: TRBD1
CDR3 DNA: TGCGCCAGCAGCCAAGAGGGAGCGGGGGGGTTGACCCAGTACTTC; CDR3 protein: CASSQEGAGGLTQYF; J gene: TRBJ2-5; V gene: TRBV4-1; clone size: -; D gene: TRBD2
CDR3 DNA: TGTGCCAGCAGCGTAGCTCTCACTCCCGGGGAGACCCAGTACTTC; CDR3 protein: CASSVALTPGETQYF; J gene: TRBJ2-5; V gene: TRBV9; clone size: few; D gene: -
CDR3 DNA: TGTGCCAGCAGCTGGAGCCCGGTGAACACTGAAGCTTTCTTT; CDR3 protein: CASSWSPVNTEAFF; J gene: TRBJ1-1; V gene: TRBV11-2; clone size: -; D gene: -
CDR3 DNA: TGTGCCAGCAGTGTTTTCGGGGGGCAGGAGACCCAGTACTTC; CDR3 protein: CASSVFGGQETQYF; J gene: TRBJ2-5; V gene: TRBV2; clone size: many; D gene: -
CDR3 DNA: TGTGCCACCGGTAATAGGAGGTGGGCTGAAGCTTTCTTT; CDR3 protein: CATGNRRWAEAFF; J gene: TRBJ1-1; V gene: TRBV6-2/TRBV6-3; clone size: few; D gene: -
CDR3 DNA: TGTGCCAGCAGTTTTAAGTGGGGGATGACTCTGACAGATACGCAGTATTTT; CDR3 protein: CASSFKWGMTLTDTQYF; J gene: TRBJ2-3; V gene: TRBV28; clone size: few; D gene: -